The text below deals with one T cell receptor beta chain. The specificity of this receptor is unknown. Base-call qualities are not available, and no considerably larger clone is one nucleotide away. The data derive from a study of blood T cell repertoires in COVID-19 (TCRdb year 2020). In the study overall: Samples from collaborators originated in the United States, Italy and Spain and spanned both the acute and convalescent phases of COVID-19. The material from the prospective study consisted of cDNA or gDNA derived from T cells, B-cell-depleted T cells, or PBMCs. Deeply sampled blood TCRbeta repertoires from subjects exposed to, actively infected with, or recovered from COVID-19 were included in the dataset. A freely available public database, intended as a resource for researchers studying the immune response to SARS-CoV-2, is where the repertoires were released. The samples were drawn from two sources: the first 160 participants of the ongoing ImmuneRACE study, and 1,000 to 1,500 subjects contributed by 6 global collaborators. The sample metadata nearly always contained a de-identified subject ID, COVID-19 status, age in years and sex. Where HLA class I and class II types were available, the types were taken from metadata supplied by the sample provider, not from assay-based typing.

TCRbeta CDR3 regions were amplified from genomic DNA by means of the immunoSEQ Assay, a bias-controlled multiplex PCR. The published analysis was carried out like this. The number of nucleated cells in each sample was estimated from the amplification of reference gene primers within the assay. Sequence reads were collapsed and filtered to measure the absolute abundance of every unique TCRbeta CDR3 rearrangement. For each sample, productive Simpson clonality was calculated as the square root of Simpson's diversity index over productive rearrangements. Sourced from immuneACCESS, this table was stored by TCRdb with only in-frame sequences that have V and J called. A share of the clones is absent; for the studies checked, an unresolved V gene accounts for under half, and the remainder has no known explanation. V and J calls and clone size follow that table, whereas D and trimming were derived from the DNA. A total of fewer than 80,000 clones appear in this sample, 80% to 95% of them only once. Over 5.5% of the sample comes from the top ten.

The paper as a whole reports these results and caveats: The quantity of clinical and demographic metadata differed by source and by participant and was supplied without curation.

The collaborating institutions used their own protocols to collect whole blood in K2EDTA tubes. For TCRbeta analysis, collaborator samples were shipped as frozen whole blood, as isolated PBMCs, or as DNA extracted from either sample type. The junction shows trimming of 4 bases on V and 5 bases on J, plus 8 bases between the germline ends. In the germline V gene, CDR1 corresponds to LGHNT and CDR2 to FRNRAP. Measured from the cysteine to the phenylalanine, the CDR3 is 12 residues long. The CDR3 DNA has 36 bases and is translated from base 1. The V and J segments used are TRBV12-5 and TRBJ2-5; a weak D assignment points to TRBD2 (6 bases agree). Sample: peripheral blood. The sequence was obtained from a human donor in a cohort sampled during active COVID-19. The bases are TGTGCTAGTGGTTCCGCGGGGGAGACCCAGTACTTC. Translated, it gives CASGSAGETQYF.